This record looks at one TCR beta chain sequence and its context. TCRdb fed the 5' RACE reads into MiXCR, producing one record per CDR3 protein. The repertoire consists of roughly 200,000 distinct CDR3 sequences, with roughly 13% occurring once and the leading ten covering approximately 17%. The entry originates in a study of CD8 T cells in ankylosing spondylitis. CDR3 length equals 15 residues. Germline V gives CDR1 SEHNR, CDR2 FQNEAQ (reference sequence). Trimming stripped 4 bases from V and 1 base from J, with 12 bases between. The sequenced material came from blood, either unsorted or a sorted T cell fraction (not recorded which). The V and J genes are TRBV7-9 and TRBJ2-3; D uncertain. The clonotype comes from a male donor with ankylosing spondylitis or in good health (not recorded which). The CDR3 bases are TGTGCCAGCAGCTATCCTTTCCAGGGCACAGATACGCAGTATTTT. Encoded protein: CASSYPFQGTDTQYF.